Presented here are 22 T cell receptor beta chains from one specimen sequenced in a study of T cell changes during pregnancy in multiple sclerosis. TCRdb's copy holds only in-frame clones and misses some; the assay was immunoSEQ multiplex PCR. Among 40,000 or so clones listed, 92% were seen once. The specimen comprised CD8+ T cells from peripheral blood mononuclear cells, sampled in the third trimester of pregnancy. These receptors all stem from a female donor with multiple sclerosis, enrolled in a pregnancy study.

For the CDR3, the DNA is TGTGCCAGCAGCTCTGCCCTGTCAGGGGCCTATTACAATGAGCAGTTCTTC. Its translation: CASSSALSGAYYNEQFF. The chain employs TRBV7-9 and TRBJ2-1; perhaps TRBD1 as D (6 bases). Germline V gives CDR1 SEHNR, CDR2 FQNEAQ (reference sequence). The CDR3 has 17 residues. Trimming shortened V by 4 bases and J by 4 bases, and 20 bases separated the two germline ends.

The rearrangement uses TRBV21-1 and TRBJ2-7; the D call TRBD2 from the table was never checked on the DNA. TRBV21-1 is classified as a pseudogene. This CDR3 is 14 amino acids long. DNA of the CDR3: TGTGCCAGCAAGGAAGGACTAGCGGGAGTAGAGCAGTACTTC. It specifies CASKEGLAGVEQYF.

This chain joins TRBV27 and TRBJ2-1, with unresolved D. Trimming took off 3 bases at V and 5 bases at J, with 8 bases between the two ends. In germline, CDR1 is MNHEY, CDR2 SMNVEV (reference sequence). This CDR3 contains 13 residues. The CDR3 sequence: CASSFGYNNEQFF. The DNA of the CDR3 is TGTGCCAGCAGTTTCGGGTATAACAATGAGCAGTTCTTC.

This rearrangement joins TRBV6-5 to TRBJ2-3, with 8 bases fitting TRBD2. This CDR3 has 15 amino acids. Germline V CDR1 and CDR2: MNHEY, SVGAGI. With 2 bases clipped from V and 2 bases from J, the junction kept 3 bases outside the gene matches. The CDR3 spells CASSYGGGITDTQYF. In DNA form, the CDR3 reads TGTGCCAGCAGTTACGGCGGGGGGATCACAGATACGCAGTATTTT.

The chain uses TRBV6-5 and TRBJ1-1; unclear D gene. The V end was cut by 0 bases, the J end by 1 base, with 6 bases between. The CDR3 has 14 amino acids. Germline V gene data show CDR1 as MNHEY and CDR2 as SVGAGI. The CDR3 sequence: CASSYSSWNTEAFF. The CDR3 DNA is TGTGCCAGCAGTTACTCGAGTTGGAACACTGAAGCTTTCTTT.

The chain carries TRBV5-1 and TRBJ2-7; TRBD2 is a possible D gene (6 bases). V was clipped by 4 bases and J by 6 bases, with 17 bases between them. The CDR3 runs 14 residues. CDR1 and CDR2 (germline): SGHRS, YFSETQ. CDR3 bases: TGCGCCAGCAGCCCCTGGGGGGAAATGGGCGAGCAGTACTTC. Encoded protein: CASSPWGEMGEQYF. The full variable domain, rest sourced from reference TRBV5-1 and TRBJ2-7, is KAGVTQTPRYLIKTRGQQVTLSCSPISGHRSVSWYQQTPGQGLQFLFEYFSETQRNKGNFPGRFSGRQFSNSRSEMNVSTLELGDSALYLCASSPWGEMGEQYFGPGTRLTVT.

V usage is TRBV11-2 and J usage is TRBJ2-7, with 16 bases lining up with TRBD2. The V gene end was trimmed by 4 bases and the J gene end by 2 bases; junction bases not matched to a gene: 8. Germline CDR1 SGHAT, CDR2 FQNNGV. This CDR3 is built from 18 residues. Here the CDR3 DNA reads TGTGCCAGCAGCTCTTGGGGGGGGACTAGCGGGAGGGCCTACGAGCAGTACTTC. Protein: CASSSWGGTSGRAYEQYF.

V gene TRBV11-3 combines with J gene TRBJ2-5; TRBD2 matches at 7 bases. The J segment lost 3 bases and the V segment lost 4 bases, leaving 2 bases of the junction unmatched. The CDR3 is 13 amino acids. Germline CDR1 reads SGHNT; CDR2 reads YENEEA. This CDR3 reads CASSSLAEETQYF. The CDR3 nucleotides read TGTGCCAGCAGCTCCCTAGCGGAAGAGACCCAGTACTTC.

This clone was observed a handful of times. In nucleotides, the CDR3 is TGTGCCAGCAGCCCCGGGACAGGGGGCCGCGAGCAGTACTTC. As protein: CASSPGTGGREQYF. The V and J genes are TRBV27 and TRBJ2-7; 12 positions match TRBD1. Trimming cost V 6 bases and J 6 bases; bases outside gene matches: 6. Germline values: CDR1 MNHEY, CDR2 SMNVEV (reference sequence). The CDR3 covers 14 residues.

V usage is TRBV27 and J usage is TRBJ2-7; D unresolved. Trimming removed 8 bases at V and 6 bases at J, with 17 bases between. The CDR3 spans 13 residues. The germline gives CDR1 MNHEY, CDR2 SMNVEV (reference sequence). CDR3 amino acids: CASSGLEVAEQYF. CDR3 sequence (DNA): TGTGCCAGCTCCGGCCTTGAGGTTGCCGAGCAGTACTTC.

V and J are TRBV5-1 and TRBJ2-5, with 12 positions matching TRBD2. Germline CDR1 and CDR2: SGHRS and YFSETQ. V was pared by 3 bases and J by 3 bases, with 3 bases of the junction left unmatched. The CDR3 is 15 residues long. CDR3 residues: CASSSWTSGKETQYF. For the CDR3, the DNA is TGCGCCAGCAGCTCCTGGACTAGCGGGAAAGAGACCCAGTACTTC.

The V call is TRBV28, the J call TRBJ1-2; 8 bases are shared with TRBD1. The V and J ends lost 2 bases and 8 bases, in that order; junction bases with no gene match: 16. Germline V gene data show CDR1 as MDHEN and CDR2 as SYDVKM. The CDR3 sequence is 17 residues long. CDR3 sequence: CASSLPLKGGQDGGYTF. Here the CDR3 DNA reads TGTGCCAGCAGTTTACCCCTAAAGGGGGGACAGGATGGCGGCTACACCTTC.

The chain carries TRBV4-3 and TRBJ2-1, with 7 bases aligning to TRBD2. The CDR3 has 15 amino acids. Trimming at V came to 1 base and at J to 8 bases, leaving 8 bases not matched to a gene. Germline V gene lookup returns CDR1 LGHNA and CDR2 YSLEER. CDR3 loop: CASSQVRGREDEQFF. In nucleotides, the CDR3 is TGCGCCAGCAGCCAAGTTCGGGGGAGGGAGGATGAGCAGTTCTTC.

The gene calls are TRBV27 and TRBJ1-1; 9 bases map to TRBD1. Trimming took 4 bases from V and 9 from J; bases not matched to a gene: 6. CDR1 is MNHEY, CDR2 SMNVEV, per germline (reference sequence). This CDR3 is built from 13 residues. The DNA for the CDR3 is TGTGCCAGCAGTTCCGGGACAGGGCGGAAAGCTTTCTTT. This translates into CASSSGTGRKAFF.

The rearrangement joins TRBV5-1 to TRBJ1-1; possibly TRBD1 for D (6 bases). Germline CDR1 SGHRS, CDR2 YFSETQ. CDR3 length equals 11 residues. V lost 4 bases to trimming and J lost 8 bases, with 9 bases between them. The CDR3 is CASSITGEAFF. CDR3 nucleotide sequence: TGCGCCAGCAGCATTACAGGGGAAGCTTTCTTT.

This chain connects TRBV7-8 to TRBJ2-7; D possibly corresponds to TRBD1 (5 bases). The germline V and J ends were trimmed by 0 bases and 3 bases, with 9 bases remaining between them. Per the germline V gene, CDR1 is SGHVS and CDR2 is FQNEAQ. The CDR3 is 14 residues long. The CDR3 DNA is TGTGCCAGCAGCTTAGCAGGGGTGGGCTACGAGCAGTACTTC. Translation: CASSLAGVGYEQYF.

The V gene is TRBV5-6, the J gene TRBJ2-5; D may be TRBD2 (6 bases). The germline CDR1 and CDR2 sequences are SGHDT and YYEEEE. CDR3 size: 15 residues. The V gene lost 4 bases and the J gene lost 1 base, with 14 bases spanning the gap. CDR3 amino acids: CASSRIAGPQETQYF. Here the CDR3 DNA reads TGTGCCAGCAGCCGAATCGCGGGGCCCCAAGAGACCCAGTACTTC. Filled out from reference TRBV5-6 and TRBJ2-5, the complete variable domain reads DAGVTQSPTHLIKTRGQQVTLRCSPKSGHDTVSWYQQALGQGPQFIFQYYEEEERQRGNFPDRFSGHQFPNYSSELNVNALLLGDSALYLCASSRIAGPQETQYFGPGTRLLVL.

The chain employs TRBV7-9 and TRBJ2-7, with D possibly TRBD2 on 5 matching bases. The ends were cut back, 6 bases at V and 2 bases at J, with 11 bases in the middle. The germline CDR1 and CDR2 sequences are SEHNR and FQNEAQ (reference sequence). This CDR3 comprises 13 residues. The CDR3 bases are TGTGCCAGCAGAGGTTCTAGCACCTACGAGCAGTACTTC. This encodes CASRGSSTYEQYF.

This clone occurred once. This chain links TRBV9 with TRBJ2-5; D not resolved. CDR3 size: 14 residues. Per the germline V gene, CDR1 is SGDLS and CDR2 is YYNGEE. V lost 0 bases and J lost 5, with 11 bases in between. The CDR3 loop is CASSVDEENETQYF. The CDR3 nucleotides read TGTGCCAGCAGCGTAGACGAGGAGAATGAGACCCAGTACTTC.

This chain joins TRBV19 and TRBJ2-1; 9 bases are a match to TRBD1. The germline gives CDR1 LNHDA, CDR2 SQIVND (reference sequence). The CDR3 consists of 16 residues. With V trimmed by 5 bases and J by 4 bases, 9 bases remained unmatched. The CDR3 reads CASSLYGQGPYNEQFF. The CDR3, as DNA: TGTGCCAGTAGTCTTTACGGACAGGGGCCTTACAATGAGCAGTTCTTC.

This clone was picked up a small number of times. V gene TRBV29-1 combines with J gene TRBJ1-1; tentatively, D is TRBD1 (5 bases). Per the germline V gene, CDR1 is SQVTM and CDR2 is ANQGSEA. The CDR3 extends over 16 amino acids. V lost 7 bases and J 0 bases, leaving 21 bases between the germline ends. The CDR3 loop reads CSAVGLTVIMNTEAFF. The CDR3 DNA reads TGCAGCGCGGTGGGACTGACAGTGATCATGAACACTGAAGCTTTCTTT.

This clone was seen a handful of times. The J gene is TRBJ2-1, the V gene TRBV4-1, with 9 bases matching TRBD1. V lost 0 bases and J lost 3; bases outside the gene matches: 6. This CDR3 has 17 amino acids. Germline loops: CDR1 MGHRA, CDR2 YSYEKL. CDR3 bases: TGCGCCAGCAGCCAAGATCTCCGGGACAGGGTCTACAATGAGCAGTTCTTC. Protein: CASSQDLRDRVYNEQFF.